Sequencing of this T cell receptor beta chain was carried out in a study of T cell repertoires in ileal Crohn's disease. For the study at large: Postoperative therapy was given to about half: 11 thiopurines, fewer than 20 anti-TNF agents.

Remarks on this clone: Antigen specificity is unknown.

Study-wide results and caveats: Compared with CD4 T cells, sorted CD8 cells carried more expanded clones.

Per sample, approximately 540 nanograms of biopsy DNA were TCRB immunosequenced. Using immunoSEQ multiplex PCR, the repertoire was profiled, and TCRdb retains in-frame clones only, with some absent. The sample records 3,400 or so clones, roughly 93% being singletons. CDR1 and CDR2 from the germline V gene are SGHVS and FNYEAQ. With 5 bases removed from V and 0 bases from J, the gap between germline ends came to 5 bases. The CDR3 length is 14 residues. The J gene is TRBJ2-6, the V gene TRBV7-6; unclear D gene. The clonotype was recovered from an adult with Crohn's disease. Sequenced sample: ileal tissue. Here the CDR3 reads CASSRFSGANVLTF. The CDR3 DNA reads TGTGCCAGCAGCAGGTTCTCTGGGGCCAACGTCCTGACTTTC.